These 10 T cell receptor beta chains were sequenced from one sample in a study of beta chain features in type 1 diabetes. Expressed TCRB transcripts were sequenced because the entire RNA isolate underwent reverse transcription. Using immunoSEQ multiplex PCR, the repertoire was profiled, and TCRdb retains in-frame clones only, with some absent. The table has under 350,000 clones, under 8.5% seen once. Sequencing input: central memory CD4+ T cells from blood. The source of these receptors is a woman between 18 and 29 years old in good health.

The gene calls are TRBV4-2 and TRBJ2-1; 10 bases fit TRBD1. Germline trimming cut 5 bases from V and 9 bases from J; bases unmatched to any gene: 7. Germline V gene sequence: CDR1 LGHNA, CDR2 YNFKEQ. This CDR3 has 14 amino acids. The CDR3 is CASSLGTGAGEQFF. In DNA form, the CDR3 reads TGTGCCAGCAGCTTGGGGACAGGGGCGGGTGAGCAGTTCTTC.

The table lists this clone with a few counts. The rearrangement links TRBV2 to TRBJ1-1; D is undetermined. The CDR3 totals 13 residues. V lost 6 bases to trimming and J lost 6 bases, with 14 bases between them. Germline loops: CDR1 SNHLY, CDR2 FYNNEI. This CDR3 is CASSRELRAEAFF. The CDR3 DNA is TGTGCCAGCAGCCGAGAATTGAGGGCTGAAGCTTTCTTT.

This clone has only a few counts. V gene TRBV6-5 combines with J gene TRBJ1-4; D is possibly TRBD1 (5 bases). The CDR3 length is 14 residues. Germline CDR1 is MNHEY and CDR2 is SVGAGI. The V and J ends lost 6 bases and 4 bases respectively, with 12 bases between them. The CDR3 DNA sequence: TGTGCCAGCAGCCACGAGGGGAATAATGAAAAACTGTTTTTT. This translates into CASSHEGNNEKLFF.

For the CDR3, the DNA is TGCGCCAGCAGCCAAGATAACCTTAAAGCTTTCTTT. This translates into CASSQDNLKAFF. The rearrangement joins TRBV4-3 to TRBJ1-1, with D unresolved. CDR1 is LGHNA, CDR2 YSLEER, per germline. This CDR3 comprises 12 residues. The V gene lost 0 bases and the J gene lost 9 bases, with 8 bases spanning the gap.

This clone came up a few times. V is TRBV5-6 and J is TRBJ1-2; 7 nucleotides line up with TRBD1. CDR1 is SGHDT, CDR2 YYEEEE, per germline. V shed 4 bases, J shed 4 bases, and the junction held 7 bases outside the gene matches. The CDR3 runs 14 residues. The CDR3 region has the DNA TGTGCCAGCAGCGTTGGACAGGCTTTCTATGGCTACACCTTC. Translated: CASSVGQAFYGYTF.

The chain recombines TRBV14 with TRBJ2-5; D unresolved. CDR1 is SGHDN and CDR2 is FVKESK in the germline V gene. V lost 4 bases and J lost 5, with 11 bases in between. The CDR3 loop spans 13 amino acids. CDR3 amino acids: CASSPGPWETQYF. CDR3 DNA sequence: TGTGCCAGCAGCCCTGGGCCTTGGGAGACCCAGTACTTC.

This clone was observed many times. The V gene is TRBV7-2, the J gene TRBJ1-4, with a tentative D call TRBD1 (5 bases). The V end lost 5 bases, the J end lost 7 bases, and 14 bases lay between the germline ends. This CDR3 region has 14 residues. Germline V gives CDR1 SGHTA, CDR2 FQGNSA. The CDR3 spells CASSAGTFSEKLFF. The CDR3 nucleotides read TGTGCCAGCAGCGCCGGGACCTTTAGTGAAAAACTGTTTTTT.

There are a few counts of this clone. The DNA for the CDR3 is TGTGCCAGCTCATCGAACGGACAGGATGAGCAGTTCTTC. Its protein is CASSSNGQDEQFF. The chain joins TRBV18 to TRBJ2-1; 7 bases align to TRBD1. Germline CDR1 is KGHSH and CDR2 is LQKENI. The CDR3 covers 13 residues. V lost 5 bases to trimming and J lost 8 bases; unmatched junction nucleotides: 6.

The table lists this clone with a few counts. The chain carries TRBV7-2 and TRBJ1-1, with 9 bases aligning to TRBD1. Germline CDR1 SGHTA, CDR2 FQGNSA. This CDR3 is 15 amino acids long. The J segment lost 3 bases and the V segment lost 1 base, leaving 3 bases of the junction unmatched. The CDR3 coding sequence is TGTGCCAGCAGCTTAGGGGACAGGGTTTACACTGAAGCTTTCTTT. Translated: CASSLGDRVYTEAFF.

CDR3 residues: CASSQASGGTVYGYTF. CDR3 nucleotides: TGTGCCAGCAGCCAAGCCTCAGGGGGGACAGTGTATGGCTACACCTTC. The chain has TRBV14 and TRBJ1-2, with TRBD1 matching over 7 bases. V gave up 1 base and J gave up 5 bases; unmatched junction bases: 10. CDR1 is SGHDN and CDR2 is FVKESK in the germline V gene. The CDR3 has 16 amino acids.